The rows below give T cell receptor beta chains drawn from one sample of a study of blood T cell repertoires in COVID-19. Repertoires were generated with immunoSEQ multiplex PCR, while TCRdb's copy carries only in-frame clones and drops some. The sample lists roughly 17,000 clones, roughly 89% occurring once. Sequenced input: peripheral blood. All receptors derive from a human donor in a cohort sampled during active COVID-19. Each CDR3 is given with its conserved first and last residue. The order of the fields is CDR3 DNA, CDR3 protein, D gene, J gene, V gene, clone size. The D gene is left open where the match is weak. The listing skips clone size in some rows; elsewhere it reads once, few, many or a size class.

DNA: TGTGCCAGCAGTTTAATGGGCGCGGGTGGCTACACCTTC
CDR3: CASSLMGAGGYTF
D: -
J: TRBJ1-2
V: TRBV27
size: few

DNA: TGCGCCAGCAGCTGGGGACTCCCCAGCACAGATACGCAGTATTTT
CDR3: CASSWGLPSTDTQYF
D: -
J: TRBJ2-3
V: TRBV5-1
size: -

DNA: TGTGCCAGCAGCCCGAGGGGGTTAGGGAACTATGGCTACACCTTC
CDR3: CASSPRGLGNYGYTF
D: -
J: TRBJ1-2
V: TRBV7-9
size: -

DNA: TGTGCCAGCAGTTTGCAGGTCTACAATGAGCAGTTCTTC
CDR3: CASSLQVYNEQFF
D: -
J: TRBJ2-1
V: TRBV28
size: -

DNA: TGTGCCAGCAGTCTACCAGGGATAACTAACTATGGCTACACCTTC
CDR3: CASSLPGITNYGYTF
D: -
J: TRBJ1-2
V: TRBV28
size: -

DNA: TGTGCCAGCAGTGAAACTAAGAACACCGGGGAGCTGTTTTTT
CDR3: CASSETKNTGELFF
D: -
J: TRBJ2-2
V: TRBV2
size: -

DNA: TGCAGCGTTTGGCTGGGCGGGAGGGGGAATGAGCAGTTCTTC
CDR3: CSVWLGGRGNEQFF
D: TRBD2
J: TRBJ2-1
V: TRBV29-1
size: -

DNA: TGTGCCAGCTCACTAACCGGGGAGCTGTTTTTT
CDR3: CASSLTGELFF
D: -
J: TRBJ2-2
V: TRBV18
size: large

DNA: TGTGCCAGCAGTTCACAAACAGGGGGCGCAAAGACCGGGGAGCTGTTTTTT
CDR3: CASSSQTGGAKTGELFF
D: TRBD1
J: TRBJ2-2
V: TRBV28
size: -

DNA: TGCGCCAGCAGCTGGACACAGGGTTCGGTTTTTGAAAAACTGTTTTTT
CDR3: CASSWTQGSVFEKLFF
D: -
J: TRBJ1-4
V: TRBV5-1
size: -

DNA: TGCGCCCGCAGCGGAGGGGGGGCTGGGGCCAACGTCCTGACTTTC
CDR3: CARSGGGAGANVLTF
D: -
J: TRBJ2-6
V: TRBV5-1
size: -

DNA: TGCGCCAGCAGCCTACGGACAGGGGGCAACACTGAAGCTTTCTTT
CDR3: CASSLRTGGNTEAFF
D: TRBD1
J: TRBJ1-1
V: TRBV5-1
size: -

DNA: TGTGCCAGCAGCTTAGGGCTAGCGGATAACAATGAGCAGTTCTTC
CDR3: CASSLGLADNNEQFF
D: TRBD2
J: TRBJ2-1
V: TRBV7-9
size: -

DNA: TGTGCCAGCAGCCCACTAACGAGCTTATCCTACAATGAGCAGTTCTTC
CDR3: CASSPLTSLSYNEQFF
D: -
J: TRBJ2-1
V: TRBV3-1/TRBV3-2
size: -

DNA: TGTGCCAGCAGCCCCCATAAATTCGACAGTAGGGGCGGGGAGCTGTTTTTT
CDR3: CASSPHKFDSRGGELFF
D: -
J: TRBJ2-2
V: TRBV11-3
size: -

DNA: TGTGCCAGCAGCTTAATAGGGGGTGATGGCTACACCTTC
CDR3: CASSLIGGDGYTF
D: -
J: TRBJ1-2
V: TRBV7-3
size: few

DNA: TGCAGCGTTGAGTATTACAATGAGCAGTTCTTC
CDR3: CSVEYYNEQFF
D: -
J: TRBJ2-1
V: TRBV29-1
size: -